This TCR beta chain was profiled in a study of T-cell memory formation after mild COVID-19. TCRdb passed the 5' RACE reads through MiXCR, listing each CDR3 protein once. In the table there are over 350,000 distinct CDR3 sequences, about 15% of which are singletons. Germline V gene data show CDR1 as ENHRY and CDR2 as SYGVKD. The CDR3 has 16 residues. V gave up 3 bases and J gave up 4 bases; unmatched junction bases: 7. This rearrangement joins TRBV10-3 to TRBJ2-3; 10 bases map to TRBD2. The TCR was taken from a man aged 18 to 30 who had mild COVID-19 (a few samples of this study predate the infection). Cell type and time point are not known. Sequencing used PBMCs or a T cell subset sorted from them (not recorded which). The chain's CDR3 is CAISDLTSGSSDTQYF. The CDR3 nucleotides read TGTGCCATCAGTGACCTGACTAGCGGGTCCTCAGATACGCAGTATTTT.